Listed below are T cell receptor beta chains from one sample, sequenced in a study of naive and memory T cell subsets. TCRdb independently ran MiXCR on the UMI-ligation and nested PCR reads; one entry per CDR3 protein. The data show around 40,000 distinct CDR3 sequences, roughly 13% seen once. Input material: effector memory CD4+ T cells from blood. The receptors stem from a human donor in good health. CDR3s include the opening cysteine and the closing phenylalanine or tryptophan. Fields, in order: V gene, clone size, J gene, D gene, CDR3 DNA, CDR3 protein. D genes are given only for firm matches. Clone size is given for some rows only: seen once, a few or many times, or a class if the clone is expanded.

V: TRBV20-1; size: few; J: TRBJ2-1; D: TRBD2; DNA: TGCAGTGCTCCGACTAGCGGGAGCTCCTACAATGAGCAGTTCTTC; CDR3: CSAPTSGSSYNEQFF
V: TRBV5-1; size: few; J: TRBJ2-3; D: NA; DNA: TGCGCCAGCAGCTGGGAGAGACCTACAGATACGCAGTATTTT; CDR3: CASSWERPTDTQYF
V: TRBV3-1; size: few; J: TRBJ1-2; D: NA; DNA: TGTGCCAGCAGCCAAGGTCTTGAGGGCTACACCTTC; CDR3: CASSQGLEGYTF
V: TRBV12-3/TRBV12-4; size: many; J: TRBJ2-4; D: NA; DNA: TGTGCCAGCAGTTTATGGGCAGGAAAAAACATTCAGTACTTC; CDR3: CASSLWAGKNIQYF
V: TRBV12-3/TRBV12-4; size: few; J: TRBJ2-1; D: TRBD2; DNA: TGTGCCAGCAGTTCGGGGGCGGGAGGTGTCAATGAGCAGTTCTTC; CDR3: CASSSGAGGVNEQFF
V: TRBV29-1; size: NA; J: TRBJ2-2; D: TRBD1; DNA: TGCAGCACTTCCGGGACAGGGAACACCGGGGAGCTGTTTTTT; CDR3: CSTSGTGNTGELFF
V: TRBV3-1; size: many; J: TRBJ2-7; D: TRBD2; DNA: TGTGCCAGCAGCCAACAACTGACTAGCGGCCCCTACGAGCAGTACTTC; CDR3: CASSQQLTSGPYEQYF
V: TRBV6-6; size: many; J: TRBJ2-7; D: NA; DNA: TGTGCCAGCAGCCCCCGGACTAACTCCTACGAGCAGTACTTC; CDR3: CASSPRTNSYEQYF
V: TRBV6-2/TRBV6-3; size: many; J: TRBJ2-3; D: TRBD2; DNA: TGTGCCAGCAGTTACTCGATCGCCGGGGATTTGCGGGAGGGCCGGCCAGATACGCAGTATTTT; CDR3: CASSYSIAGDLREGRPDTQYF
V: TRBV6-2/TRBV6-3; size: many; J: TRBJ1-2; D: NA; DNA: TGTGCCAGCAAGGAAATGGGGACCGATTACACCTTC; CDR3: CASKEMGTDYTF
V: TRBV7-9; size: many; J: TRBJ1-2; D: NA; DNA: TGTGCCAGCAGCTTAGCGCTAACGGCTAACTATGGCTACACCTTC; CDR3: CASSLALTANYGYTF
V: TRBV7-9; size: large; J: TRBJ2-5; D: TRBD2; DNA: TGTGCCAGCAGCTCCAGCGGGACAGAGACCCAGTACTTC; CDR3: CASSSSGTETQYF
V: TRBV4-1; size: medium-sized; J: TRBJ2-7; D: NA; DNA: TGCGCCAGCAGCCAAGTCCAAAGGAGTATCGAGCAGTACTTC; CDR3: CASSQVQRSIEQYF
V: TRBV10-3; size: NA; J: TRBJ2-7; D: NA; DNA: TGTGCCATCAGTGATAAGAACGAGCAGTACTTC; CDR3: CAISDKNEQYF
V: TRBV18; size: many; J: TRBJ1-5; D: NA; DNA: TGTGCCAGCTCTGTGACTGCCGATCAGCCCCAGCATTTT; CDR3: CASSVTADQPQHF
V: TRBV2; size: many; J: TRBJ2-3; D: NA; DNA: TGTGCCAGCAGTGTTCGCGGAGGCACGCAGTATTTT; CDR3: CASSVRGGTQYF
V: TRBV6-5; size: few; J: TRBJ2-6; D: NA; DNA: TGTGCCAGCAGTTATCAGGGACGTTCTTCTGGGGCCAACGTCCTGACTTTC; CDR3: CASSYQGRSSGANVLTF
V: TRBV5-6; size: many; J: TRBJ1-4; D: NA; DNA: TGTGCCAGCAGCTTGGGACAACGGAAACTGTTTTTT; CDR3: CASSLGQRKLFF